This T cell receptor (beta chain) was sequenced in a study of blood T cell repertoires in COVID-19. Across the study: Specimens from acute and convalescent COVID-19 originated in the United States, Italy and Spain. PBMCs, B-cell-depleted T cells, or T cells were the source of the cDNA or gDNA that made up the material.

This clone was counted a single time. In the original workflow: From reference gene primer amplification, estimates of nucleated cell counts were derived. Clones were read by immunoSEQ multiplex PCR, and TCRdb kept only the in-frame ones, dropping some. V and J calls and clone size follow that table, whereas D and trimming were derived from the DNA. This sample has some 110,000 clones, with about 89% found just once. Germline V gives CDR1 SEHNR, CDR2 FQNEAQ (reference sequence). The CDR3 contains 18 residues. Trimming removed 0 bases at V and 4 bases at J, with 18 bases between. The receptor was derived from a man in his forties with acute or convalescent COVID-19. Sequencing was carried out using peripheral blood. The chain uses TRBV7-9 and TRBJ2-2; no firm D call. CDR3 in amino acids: CASSLARQTVARTGELFF. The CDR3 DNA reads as TGTGCCAGCAGCTTAGCTAGGCAGACGGTAGCTCGCACCGGGGAGCTGTTTTTT. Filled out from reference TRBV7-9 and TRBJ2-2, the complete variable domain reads DTGVSQNPRHKITKRGQNVTFRCDPISEHNRLYWYRQTLGQGPEFLTYFQNEAQLEKSRLLSDRFSAERPKGSFSTLEIQRTEQGDSAMYLCASSLARQTVARTGELFFGEGSRLTVL.